The subject of this entry is one TCR beta chain. CDR3 size: 17 residues. V shed 0 bases and J shed 2 bases, with 17 bases lying between them. The V gene's germline CDR1 is LGHNA and CDR2 YNFKEQ. Time point specified: patch test 1, 2 weeks after DPC sensitization. Treatment defined: therapeutic diphenylcyclopropenone sensitization with weekly scalp DPC. The data derive from a study of human T cells and chemical hapten exposure. It was the library that attached unique molecular identifiers to individual cDNA molecules. TCRdb called the RACE reads again in MiXCR, with one record for every CDR3 protein. The data contain some 190,000 distinct CDR3 sequences, approximately 20% of them singletons.

Source: whole blood, taken in connection with sensitization to the hapten diphenylcyclopropenone (DPC). The receptor was isolated from a woman aged 45 to 65 with alopecia areata. Some clones in this sample may be carry-over from other donors' samples. This sequence joins TRBV4-2 and TRBJ2-7; D is possibly TRBD2 (6 bases). The CDR3 spells CASSQDHRSGQAYEQYF. In nucleotides, the CDR3 is TGTGCCAGCAGCCAAGATCATCGTAGCGGTCAAGCCTACGAGCAGTACTTC.